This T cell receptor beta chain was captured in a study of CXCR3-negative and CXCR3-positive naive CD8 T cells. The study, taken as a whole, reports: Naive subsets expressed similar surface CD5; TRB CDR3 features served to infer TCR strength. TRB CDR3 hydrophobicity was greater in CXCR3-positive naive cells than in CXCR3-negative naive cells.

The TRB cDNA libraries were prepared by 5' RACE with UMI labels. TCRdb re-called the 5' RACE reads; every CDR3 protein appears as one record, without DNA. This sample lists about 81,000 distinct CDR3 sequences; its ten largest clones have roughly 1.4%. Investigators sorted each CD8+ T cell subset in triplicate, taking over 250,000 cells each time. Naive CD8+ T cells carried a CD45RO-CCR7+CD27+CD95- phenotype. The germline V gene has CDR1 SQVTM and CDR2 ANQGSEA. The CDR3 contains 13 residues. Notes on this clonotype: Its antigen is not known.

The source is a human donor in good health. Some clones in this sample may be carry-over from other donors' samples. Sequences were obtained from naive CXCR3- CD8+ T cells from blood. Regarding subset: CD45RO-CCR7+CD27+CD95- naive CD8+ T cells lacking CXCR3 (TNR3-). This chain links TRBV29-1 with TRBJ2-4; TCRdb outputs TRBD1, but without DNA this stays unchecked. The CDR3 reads CSAIQGYQNIQYF.